This T cell receptor (beta chain) stems from a study of T-cell memory formation after mild COVID-19. General observations from the study: Contracting clones localized mainly to CM and EM when CD4+ and mainly to EMRA when CD8+.

TCRdb called the 5' RACE reads again in MiXCR, with one record for every CDR3 protein. Counted here are tens of thousands of distinct CDR3 sequences, roughly 25% occurring once; the ten biggest clones make up around 40%. About this clonotype itself: What it binds is unknown.

The CDR3 is made up of 16 amino acids. Between the trimmed V and J ends, which lost 7 bases and 3 bases, there was a span of 18 bases. The chain carries TRBV12-3 or TRBV12-4 and TRBJ2-2; D is perhaps TRBD1 or TRBD2 (6 bases each). The clonotype originates from a man aged 18 to 35 who had mild COVID-19 (a few samples of this study predate the infection). Cell type and time point are not known. What was sequenced was PBMCs or a T cell subset sorted from them (not recorded which). The CDR3 DNA reads as TGTGCCAGCACAATAGCCCGGGGGCATGACACCGGGGAGCTGTTTTTT. Translating gives CASTIARGHDTGELFF.